This T cell receptor beta chain was sequenced in a study of post-analysis software for immune sequencing data. For the study at large: Disease courses included relapsing-remitting, secondary progressive and progressive-relapsing multiple sclerosis.

CDR1 and CDR2 from the germline V gene are MDHEN and SYDVKM. Trimming removed 3 bases from V and 2 bases from J, with 14 bases in between. CDR3 length: 15 residues. Details on this clonotype: Antigen unknown.

TCR beta cDNA libraries had unique molecular identifiers. In TCRdb, the PCR reads were re-called with MiXCR into one record per CDR3 protein. This table has roughly 700,000 distinct CDR3 sequences, 25% to 30% appearing once. Study conclusions and caveats: Comparison of patients with controls showed about 5 TRBV segments more frequent in patients, TRBV5-6, TRBV5-1 and TRBV20-1 among them.

The sequence derives from a girl between 5 and 17 years old with multiple sclerosis. The gene calls are TRBV28 and TRBJ2-7; D is undetermined. The sample was blood. The CDR3 here is CASSLQLGLTYEQYF. CDR3 coding DNA: TGTGCCAGCAGTTTGCAGTTGGGTCTCACCTACGAGCAGTACTTC.